The 9 T cell receptor beta chains in this list originate from one sample, sequenced in a study of T cells after yellow fever vaccination. TCRdb re-called the 5' RACE reads through MiXCR, storing one row per CDR3 protein. The data contain 400,000 or so distinct CDR3 sequences, around a tenth of them singletons. This sample comprised PBMCs, obtained on the day of the first yellow fever vaccination. Source of these receptors: a man younger than 35 who received the YFV17D yellow fever vaccine.

This clonotype was observed a few times. This sequence joins TRBV19 and TRBJ1-1, with D uncertain. V lost 6 bases, J lost 1 base, and 15 bases lay in between. Germline V gene sequence: CDR1 LNHDA, CDR2 SQIVND (reference sequence). The CDR3 is made up of 15 amino acids. The CDR3 loop reads CASSPFPGGNTEAFF. In DNA form, the CDR3 reads TGTGCCAGTAGCCCATTCCCAGGAGGGAACACTGAAGCTTTCTTT.

V is TRBV5-1 and J is TRBJ2-5; 8 nucleotides align to TRBD1. Germline V gene data show CDR1 as SGHRS and CDR2 as YFSETQ. CDR3 length: 16 residues. V was clipped by 1 base and J by 4 bases; unmatched bases: 9. The CDR3 coding sequence is TGCGCCAGCAGCTTGTGGGACAGGAAAGAGGGAGAGACCCAGTACTTC. This gives the protein CASSLWDRKEGETQYF.

The chain links TRBV5-8 to TRBJ1-4, with D hard to call. Trimming removed 1 base from V and 14 bases from J, with 6 bases in between. The CDR3 extends over 10 amino acids. Germline assignment: CDR1 SGHTS and CDR2 YDEGEE. The CDR3 DNA reads as TGTGCCAGCAGCTTGATCGAGCTGTTTTTT. Its translation is CASSLIELFF.

A few counts support this clonotype. The CDR3 DNA reads as TGCGCCAGCAGCCAAGATCCGGGGACCTATGGCTACACCTTC. It codes for CASSQDPGTYGYTF. The rearrangement links TRBV4-3 to TRBJ1-2; TRBD1 is a possible D gene (5 bases). CDR1 and CDR2 from the germline V gene are LGHNA and YSLEER. Trimming left V 0 bases short and J 4 bases short, with 9 bases between. This CDR3 is 14 amino acids long.

This clonotype has only a few counts. CDR3 sequence: CASSPKEHQGTEAFF. CDR3 DNA sequence: TGCGCCAGCAGCCCCAAGGAACACCAGGGGACTGAAGCTTTCTTT. The chain recombines TRBV4-1 with TRBJ1-1, with a weak D call TRBD1 (6 bases). CDR1 is MGHRA, CDR2 YSYEKL, per germline. Trimming took off 4 bases at V and 5 bases at J, with 17 bases between the two ends. The CDR3 is 15 amino acids.

This clonotype has only a few counts. This chain links TRBV11-2 with TRBJ2-3; unclear D gene. The length of the CDR3 is 12 residues. Trimming stripped 6 bases from V and 5 bases from J, with 9 bases between. Germline CDR1 SGHAT, CDR2 FQNNGV. The CDR3 DNA sequence: TGTGCCAGCAGATCAAAGAGAGATACGCAGTATTTT. This sequence encodes CASRSKRDTQYF.

The rearrangement links TRBV6-2 or TRBV6-3 to TRBJ1-2; tentative D call: TRBD1 (6 bases). V shed 5 bases and J shed 10 bases, with 14 bases lying between them. This CDR3 has 12 amino acids. Germline CDR1 and CDR2: MNHEY and SVGEGT. CDR3 DNA: TGTGCCAGCAGTCCGATGAACAGGGCCTACACCTTC. It codes for CASSPMNRAYTF.

The chain combines TRBV4-3 with TRBJ2-7; D not certain. The V end was cut by 0 bases, the J end by 6 bases, with 15 bases between. CDR3 size: 15 residues. Germline CDR1 is LGHNA and CDR2 is YSLEER. CDR3 region: CASSQEQITGGEQYV. CDR3 coding DNA: TGCGCCAGCAGCCAAGAGCAAATTACCGGTGGCGAGCAGTACGTC.

This clonotype was observed a few times. The J gene is TRBJ2-1, the V gene TRBV20-1; 8 bases are shared with TRBD1. Germline assignment: CDR1 DFQATT and CDR2 SNEGSKA (reference sequence). This CDR3 region has 13 residues. With V trimmed by 6 bases and J by 6 bases, 7 bases remained unmatched. CDR3 sequence: CSAMGTGGNEQFF. DNA for the CDR3: TGCAGTGCCATGGGTACAGGGGGCAATGAGCAGTTCTTC.